What follows describes a single TCR beta chain. The data originate from a study of blood T cell repertoires in COVID-19. Study information: COVID-19 samples, acute and convalescent, were from the United States, Italy and Spain. PBMCs, B-cell-depleted T cells, or T cells were the source of the cDNA or gDNA that made up the material.

CDR3 length: 14 residues. V gave up 7 bases and J gave up 2 bases, with 17 bases separating them. Germline V lookup: CDR1 GTSNPN, CDR2 SVGIG (reference sequence). Authors' analysis steps: The assay estimated nucleated cells by amplifying reference gene primers. Profiling relied on immunoSEQ multiplex PCR, and the TCRdb table lists in-frame clones only, not all of them. The V and J calls and clone size were taken over from that table, and D and trimming were inferred from the DNA. The sample holds around 10,000 clones, 90% seen once. Sequenced material: peripheral blood. The sequence came from a human donor in a cohort sampled during active COVID-19. The chain links TRBV30 to TRBJ1-1; D unclear. CDR3 DNA sequence: TGTGCCTCGAGCCGGAGTACGGCCAACACTGAAGCTTTCTTT. Translated, it gives CASSRSTANTEAFF.